This T cell receptor beta chain was sequenced for a study of human T cells and chemical hapten exposure (dated by TCRdb to the early 2020s). Context from the whole study: For sensitization, 2% DPC in acetone was applied to a roughly 2 cm by roughly 2 cm area of upper inner arm skin. Throughout the approximately 23-week study period, patients were also given weekly therapeutic DPC doses on the scalp. Patch testing on the upper back used Finn chambers containing 0.01% DPC, with scoring done after 6 days according to International Contact Dermatitis Research Group standards. Most of the patients in the cohort were female, and the cohort covered alopecia areata with under or over 50% scalp involvement, alopecia totalis and alopecia universalis. Libraries were pooled for sequencing, and per-sample TCR yields varied mainly because of small differences in library volumes within the pool. The study tracked peripheral blood TCR repertoire changes in vivo during primary and secondary sensitization to the hapten diphenylcyclopropenone (DPC) in alopecia patients. Blood samples were taken from patients before sensitization (week 0) and then at 2, 6 and about 24 weeks after DPC sensitization. Roughly 30 alopecia patients gave blood for TCR sequencing at one to four time points (pre-sensitization, 2, 6 and 24 weeks).

The library was prepared using RACE. The reads were generated on a NextSeq 500. Library preparation attached unique molecular identifiers to individual cDNA molecules for quantitative, reproducible TCR counting. Each blood RNA sample was used to sequence both TCR alpha and TCR beta chains. In the authors' own workflow: Samples had a median of approximately 93,000 TCRs, with a range from roughly 23,224 to 700,000. V, J and CDR3 annotation of the TCR reads was performed with the Decombinator software suite. Every sample was subsampled to the same number of TCRs (28,000) for the PS versus PT1 abundance plots. TCRs were defined as expanded if absent before sensitization and observed at least eight times at the 2-week time point. Clones were called with MiXCR by TCRdb after fastp trimmed the public reads at Q25, and only in-frame beta chains were retained. Each record represents a unique CDR3 protein, reported with the most common genes and DNA among its rows. The V and J calls, along with clone size, are taken from TCRdb and not from the paper's own processing. This sample comprises 25,000 to 35,000 distinct CDR3 sequences, approximately 5.8% of them detected only once. The ten largest clones take up 4.5% to 7% of the sample.

Measured from the cysteine to the phenylalanine, the CDR3 is 12 residues long. Of the read, only the CDR3 DNA is kept; its 36 bases are in frame from base 1. At the junction V is shortened by 5 bases and J by 7 bases, with 6 bases in between. Sequences MNHEY (CDR1) and SMNVEV (CDR2) are obtained from the germline V gene (reference sequence). Remarks on this clonotype: Which antigen it targets is not known. Base quality data are lacking; no much larger clone is found one base away.

The label giving this sample's time point can be read as: patch test 3, about 24 weeks after DPC sensitization. Sample treatment or condition, as interpreted from the label and publication: therapeutic diphenylcyclopropenone sensitization with weekly scalp DPC. At each patch-test visit, blood was drawn before the patch test was applied. Patients were considered eligible if aged 18 to 70, diagnosed with alopecia and deemed suitable for DPC therapy, and patients were excluded if pregnant. Total RNA was extracted from unfractionated whole blood that had been collected in Tempus Blood RNA tubes. Overall study outcomes, separate from this receptor: A positive correlation was found between the number of PT1 expanded TCRs and patch test score, with significance reached at thresholds 8, 16 and 32 but not 4. Expanded TCRs formed significantly more large CDR3 similarity clusters than pre-sensitization or healthy control sets, consistent with antigen-driven responses. All patients had alopecia, a presumed autoimmune disease, so their immune response might differ from that of healthy individuals. Repeated subsampling changed both the strength of the expansion versus patch-test correlation and the threshold at which the correlation became significant. DPC sensitization did not change how many TCRs were above 1 in 1000 frequency, and no evidence was found of alterations in global repertoire structure.

The material was whole blood, obtained in connection with sensitization to the hapten diphenylcyclopropenone (DPC). Here the chain combines TRBV27 and TRBJ1-6; no confident D gene assignment can be made. This clonotype was sampled from a man aged 25-45 years with alopecia areata. Some clones in this sample may be carry-over from other donors' samples. The DNA is as follows: TGTGCCAGCAGTCGTCCCAATTCACCCCTCCACTTT. Translated, it gives CASSRPNSPLHF.